The 17 T cell receptor beta chains below come from one sample, sequenced in a study of tumor-infiltrating lymphocytes in primary liver carcinoma. Production of TCR beta cDNA used 400 to 600 ng total RNA together with a constant-region primer. Construction of TCR beta libraries relied on three successive nested multiplex PCR rounds employing slightly modified ARM-PCR. In the first two PCR rounds, TRBV1-TRBV30 forward primers were paired with a C-beta reverse primer, and each round lasted about 9 cycles. In TCRdb, the multiplex PCR reads were re-called with MiXCR into one record per CDR3 protein. Here the sample spans about 330,000 distinct CDR3 sequences, approximately 65% being singletons. RNA was extracted from whole blood without cell sorting, alongside germline DNA. Sequencing used peripheral blood. All receptors derive from a man in his forties with primary liver carcinoma and hepatitis B virus infection.

The chain joins TRBV24-1 to TRBJ2-3; 7 nucleotides line up with TRBD1. Per the germline V gene, CDR1 is KGHDR and CDR2 is SFDVKD. This CDR3 comprises 13 residues. V lost 9 bases to trimming and J lost 4 bases; unmatched junction nucleotides: 6. The CDR3 bases are TGTGCCACCCGAACCGGGACAGCAGATACGCAGTATTTT. Its translation is CATRTGTADTQYF.

This clonotype was counted ten times or more. The CDR3: CASTKEGRGPETQYF. The CDR3 coding sequence is TGTGCCAGCACCAAAGAGGGCAGGGGGCCGGAGACCCAGTACTTC. The V gene is TRBV6-2 or TRBV6-3, the J gene TRBJ2-5; 8 positions match TRBD1. Trimming at V came to 7 bases and at J to 5 bases, leaving 12 bases not matched to a gene. The germline gives CDR1 MNHEY, CDR2 SVGEGT. The CDR3 has 15 residues.

Of note for this clonotype: With a much larger clone just one base away, this may be a read error. The chain recombines TRBV5-5 with TRBJ1-5, with a tentative D call TRBD1 (5 bases). Trimming took off 1 base at V and 5 bases at J, with 10 bases between the two ends. CDR1 and CDR2 from the germline V gene are SGHKS and YYEKEE (reference sequence). This CDR3 contains 14 residues. The CDR3 nucleotides read TGTGCCAGCAGCTTGTGGGGGAGCGATCAGCCCCAGCATTTT. This encodes CASSLWGSDQPQHF.

This clonotype has at least ten counts. The chain carries TRBV6-1 and TRBJ1-3, with D possibly matching TRBD1 (6 bases). Germline values: CDR1 MNHNS, CDR2 SASEGT. This CDR3 is 16 amino acids long. The V and J ends lost 1 base and 0 bases respectively, with 10 bases between them. CDR3 in amino acids: CASSEGTANSGNTIYF. DNA of the CDR3: TGTGCCAGCAGTGAAGGGACAGCTAACTCTGGAAACACCATATATTTT.

CDR3 nucleotide sequence: TGTGCCTGGAGTGTAATGGGGACGTACAATGAGCAGTTCTTC. As protein: CAWSVMGTYNEQFF. The rearrangement links TRBV30 to TRBJ2-1; tentatively, D is TRBD1 or TRBD2 (5 bases each). The CDR3 contains 14 residues. Germline V gene lookup returns CDR1 GTSNPN and CDR2 SVGIG (reference sequence). V gave up 0 bases and J gave up 4 bases, with 10 bases separating them. The complete variable domain, with remaining parts taken from reference TRBV30 and TRBJ2-1, reads SQTIHQWPATLVQPVGSPLSLECTVEGTSNPNLYWYRQAAGRGLQLLFYSVGIGQISSEVPQNLSASRPQDRQFILSSKKLLLSDSGFYLCAWSVMGTYNEQFFGPGTRLTVL.

The gene calls are TRBV7-9 and TRBJ2-1, with D unresolved. The CDR3 consists of 15 residues. Trimming removed 3 bases at V and 0 bases at J, with 9 bases between. Germline CDR1 and CDR2: SEHNR and FQNEAQ (reference sequence). CDR3: CASSLLRSSYNEQFF. CDR3 coding DNA: TGTGCCAGCAGCTTGTTAAGGAGCTCCTACAATGAGCAGTTCTTC.

With regard to this clonotype: A read error may be the cause here, since a much bigger clone is one base away. J is TRBJ2-1 and V is TRBV6-5; 7 nucleotides line up with TRBD2. The germline gives CDR1 MNHEY, CDR2 SVGAGI. There are 11 residues in the CDR3. CDR3 in amino acids: CTSSSGLEKFF. The CDR3 DNA sequence: TGTACCAGCAGTTCCGGACTAGAAAAGTTCTTC.

Concerning this clonotype itself: A clone one base away is much larger, so this may be a read error. This chain connects TRBV10-3 to TRBJ2-4; D is unclear. Germline-derived CDR1 and CDR2 are ENHRY and SYGVKD. The CDR3 consists of 13 residues. The DNA of the CDR3 is TGTGCCAACAGTGACAACAGCTGGAACATTCAGTACTTC. As protein: CANSDNSWNIQYF.

This clonotype was counted a single time. A read error may explain this, as a much larger clone is one base away. The chain has TRBV10-3 and TRBJ2-1; TRBD1 agrees at 7 bases. Per germline, CDR1 ENHRY and CDR2 SYGVKD. The CDR3 is made up of 16 amino acids. CDR3 sequence reads: CDISELDREPYNEQFF. In DNA form, the CDR3 reads TGTGACATCAGTGAGTTAGACAGGGAACCCTACAATGAGCAGTTCTTC.

This clonotype was observed many times. The rearrangement uses TRBV6-2 or TRBV6-3 and TRBJ2-7, with D tentatively TRBD1 (6 bases). This CDR3 is built from 16 residues. The V gene's germline CDR1 is MNHEY and CDR2 SVGEGT. Trimming removed 4 bases from V and 0 bases from J, with 16 bases in between. The CDR3 protein is CASSSPRQGSSYEQYF. DNA for the CDR3: TGTGCCAGCAGTTCCCCGCGGCAGGGGTCCTCCTACGAGCAGTACTTC.

To note about this clonotype: One end of the junction varies from germline; a read error may be responsible. J is TRBJ1-1 and V is TRBV6-2 or TRBV6-3; a weak D match, TRBD1 (5 bases). The CDR3 contains 16 residues. Looked up from germline, CDR1 is MNHEY and CDR2 is SVGEGT. CDR3 protein: CASSNPGPGGNTEGFF. CDR3 sequence (DNA): TGTGCCAGCAGTAACCCGGGACCGGGAGGGAACACTGAAGGTTTCTTT.

This clonotype was seen at least ten times. The V and J genes are TRBV29-1 and TRBJ2-7; 9 positions match TRBD1. Germline V gives CDR1 SQVTM, CDR2 ANQGSEA. V was pared by 6 bases and J by 6 bases, with 9 bases of the junction left unmatched. The CDR3 is made up of 13 amino acids. CDR3 sequence: CSVGTGRYSEQYF. CDR3 nucleotides: TGCAGCGTAGGGACAGGGAGGTACAGCGAGCAGTACTTC.

Of note for this clonotype: Mismatch with germline at one junction end may stem from a read error. The genes are TRBV5-6 and TRBJ2-1; maybe TRBD2 (6 bases). CDR1 and CDR2 (germline): SGHDT, YYEEEE. This CDR3 contains 16 residues. The CDR3 region is CGSSSGGGTHGNEQFF. In DNA, the CDR3 is TGTGGCAGCAGCTCCGGCGGAGGGACCCACGGCAATGAGCAGTTCTTC.

In this sample, this clonotype turned up many times. The rearrangement uses TRBV6-6 and TRBJ1-5; 8 bases fit TRBD1. Losses at the gene ends were 6 bases for V and 2 bases for J; bases not matched to a gene: 12. Germline-derived CDR1 and CDR2 are MNHNY and SVGAGI (reference sequence). The CDR3 extends over 17 amino acids. CDR3 bases: TGTGCCAGCAGCCCTGTCAGGGGGCTAATCGGCAATCAGCCCCAGCATTTT. Translated: CASSPVRGLIGNQPQHF.

This clonotype was seen a handful of times. This chain uses TRBV14 with TRBJ1-1; possibly TRBD1 for D (6 bases). The V gene's germline CDR1 is SGHDN and CDR2 FVKESK. Trimming removed 1 base at V and 3 bases at J, with 12 bases between. The CDR3 is 15 residues long. In DNA, the CDR3 is TGTGCCAGCAGCCAAGGGGGGCCCGGCGACACTGAAGCTTTCTTT. This translates into CASSQGGPGDTEAFF.

About this clonotype itself: Sequence at one end of the junction differs from germline and may be a read error. V gene TRBV29-1 combines with J gene TRBJ2-7, with 7 bases aligning to TRBD1. Per the germline V gene, CDR1 is SQVTM and CDR2 is ANQGSEA. The CDR3 contains 14 residues. The CDR3 spells CSSSWTGISYEHYF. The CDR3 DNA reads TGCAGCTCGTCCTGGACAGGAATCAGCTACGAGCATTACTTC.

This clonotype was found many times. The chain joins TRBV29-1 to TRBJ2-1; D is tentatively TRBD1 or TRBD2 (6 bases each). The V end lost 7 bases, the J end lost 9 bases, and 19 bases lay between the germline ends. This CDR3 comprises 13 residues. The germline V gene encodes CDR1 SQVTM and CDR2 ANQGSEA. CDR3 DNA: TGCAGCGCCCTTCTACTCGGGGGCGGTGAGCAGTTCTTC. Its protein is CSALLLGGGEQFF.